Below, 5 T cell receptor beta chains from the same sample are listed, as sequenced in a study of molecular identifiers for immune sequencing clone quantification. MiXCR, applied by TCRdb to the PCR reads, yields one record per CDR3 protein. The repertoire includes over 600,000 distinct CDR3 sequences, nearly 20% of them detected once, and roughly 0.9% sits in the top ten. The material sequenced was naive CD8+ T cells from blood, with Jurkat cell RNA spiked in. Subset here: FACS-sorted CD8+CD4-CCR7+CD45RA+ naive T cells. All receptors derive from a human donor in good health. Some libraries in this study had Jurkat cell RNA spiked in.

The chain joins TRBV24-1 to TRBJ1-5, with 9 nucleotides matching TRBD1. The CDR3 runs to 15 residues. V trimming: 5 bases; J trimming: 4 bases; junction bases outside the gene matches: 5. CDR1 KGHDR and CDR2 SFDVKD come from the germline V gene. CDR3 sequence: CATSATDRGNQPQHF. The DNA of the CDR3 is TGTGCCACCAGTGCCACGGACAGGGGAAATCAGCCCCAGCATTTT.

This clonotype was recorded at least ten times. The chain's CDR3 is CASRETGSGNQPQHF. CDR3 in DNA: TGTGCCAGCAGAGAAACAGGGTCGGGCAATCAGCCCCAGCATTTT. J is TRBJ1-5 and V is TRBV28; the D gene is possibly TRBD1 (6 bases). CDR3 size: 15 residues. The germline V and J ends were trimmed by 6 bases and 2 bases, with 14 bases remaining between them. Looked up from germline, CDR1 is MDHEN and CDR2 is SYDVKM. The complete variable domain, with remaining parts taken from reference TRBV28 and TRBJ1-5, reads DVKVTQSSRYLVKRTGEKVFLECVQDMDHENMFWYRQDPGLGLRLIYFSYDVKMKEKGDIPEGYSVSREKKERFSLILESASTNQTSMYLCASRETGSGNQPQHFGDGTRLSIL.

The gene calls are TRBV11-2 and TRBJ2-2, with D possibly TRBD2 on 6 matching bases. The CDR3 is 19 residues long. Germline CDR1 reads SGHAT; CDR2 reads FQNNGV. V was pared by 4 bases and J by 3 bases, with 24 bases between. The CDR3 region is CASSSPPLGLADHTGELFF. Written as DNA, the CDR3 is TGTGCCAGCAGCTCCCCTCCATTGGGGTTAGCGGACCACACCGGGGAGCTGTTTTTT. The full variable domain, in which reference TRBV11-2 and TRBJ2-2 provide the parts outside the CDR3, is EAGVAQSPRYKIIEKRQSVAFWCNPISGHATLYWYQQILGQGPKLLIQFQNNGVVDDSQLPKDRFSAERLKGVDSTLKIQPAKLEDSAVYLCASSSPPLGLADHTGELFFGEGSRLTVL.

The table lists this clonotype with a few counts. The rearrangement uses TRBV11-1 and TRBJ2-1; the D gene is possibly TRBD2 (5 bases). CDR1 SGHAT and CDR2 FQDESV come from the germline V gene (reference sequence). Trimming took off 0 bases at V and 0 bases at J, with 15 bases between the two ends. The CDR3 consists of 18 residues. CDR3 sequence reads: CASSLAFLAASSYNEQFF. CDR3 nucleotide sequence: TGTGCCAGCAGCTTAGCTTTCCTAGCTGCCAGCTCCTACAATGAGCAGTTCTTC.

This chain connects TRBV6-2 or TRBV6-3 to TRBJ2-5; perhaps TRBD2 as D (6 bases). Germline loops: CDR1 MNHEY, CDR2 SVGEGT. V was clipped by 2 bases and J by 5 bases, with 15 bases between them. The length of the CDR3 is 15 residues. CDR3 DNA sequence: TGTGCCAGCAGTTACCTTGGGCAGGGAGGCGAGACCCAGTACTTC. Translating it yields CASSYLGQGGETQYF.